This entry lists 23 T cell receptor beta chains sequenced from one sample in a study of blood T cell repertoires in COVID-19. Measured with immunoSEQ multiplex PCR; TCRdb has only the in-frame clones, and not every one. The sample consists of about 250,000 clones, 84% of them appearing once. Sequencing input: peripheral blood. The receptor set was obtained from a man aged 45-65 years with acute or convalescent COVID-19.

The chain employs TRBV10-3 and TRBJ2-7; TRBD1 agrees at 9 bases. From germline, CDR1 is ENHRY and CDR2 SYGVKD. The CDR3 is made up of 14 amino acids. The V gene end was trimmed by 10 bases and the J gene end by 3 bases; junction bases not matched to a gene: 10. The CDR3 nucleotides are TGTGCCACCCTCCCGGGACAGGGCTTCTACGAGCAGTACTTC. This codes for CATLPGQGFYEQYF.

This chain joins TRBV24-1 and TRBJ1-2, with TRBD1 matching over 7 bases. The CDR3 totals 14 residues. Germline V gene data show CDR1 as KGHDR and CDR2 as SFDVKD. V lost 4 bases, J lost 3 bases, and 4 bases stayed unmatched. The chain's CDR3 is CATSEGTVDYGYTF. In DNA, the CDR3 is TGTGCCACCAGTGAAGGGACAGTGGACTATGGCTACACCTTC.

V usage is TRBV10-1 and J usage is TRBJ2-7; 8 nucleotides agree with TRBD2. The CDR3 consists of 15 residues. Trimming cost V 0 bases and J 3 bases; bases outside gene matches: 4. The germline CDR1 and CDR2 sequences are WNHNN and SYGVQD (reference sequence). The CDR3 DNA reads TGCGCCAGCAGTGAGTCGACTAGCGCACTCTACGAGCAGTACTTC. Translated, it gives CASSESTSALYEQYF.

As DNA, the CDR3 is TGTGCCAGCTCACAGGACAGGGCTTCTGGAAACACCATATATTTT. Its protein is CASSQDRASGNTIYF. The chain uses TRBV18 and TRBJ1-3; 8 positions match TRBD1. The CDR3 has 15 amino acids. Per the germline V gene, CDR1 is KGHSH and CDR2 is LQKENI. Unmatched junction bases numbered 3, after V lost 4 bases and J lost 1 base.

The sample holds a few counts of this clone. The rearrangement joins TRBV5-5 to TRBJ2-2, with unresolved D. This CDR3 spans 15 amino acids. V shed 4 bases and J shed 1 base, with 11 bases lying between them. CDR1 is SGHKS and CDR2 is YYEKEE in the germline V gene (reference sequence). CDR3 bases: TGTGCCAGCAGCCTGGCTATCGTGAACACCGGGGAGCTGTTTTTT. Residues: CASSLAIVNTGELFF.

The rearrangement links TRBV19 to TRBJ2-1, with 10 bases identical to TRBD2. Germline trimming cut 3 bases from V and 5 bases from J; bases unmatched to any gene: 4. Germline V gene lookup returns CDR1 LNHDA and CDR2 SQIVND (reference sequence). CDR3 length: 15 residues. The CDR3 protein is CASSISSGGNNEQFF. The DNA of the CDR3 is TGTGCCAGTAGTATCTCTAGCGGGGGCAACAATGAGCAGTTCTTC.

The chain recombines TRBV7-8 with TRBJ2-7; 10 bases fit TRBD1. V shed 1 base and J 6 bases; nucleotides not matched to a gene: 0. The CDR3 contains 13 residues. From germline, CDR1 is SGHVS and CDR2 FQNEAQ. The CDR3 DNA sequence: TGTGCCAGCAGCTTAGGGACAGGGGGCGAGCAGTACTTC. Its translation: CASSLGTGGEQYF.

In DNA, the CDR3 is TGTGCCAGCAGCCCCGGGACTCGGGGCGAGCAGTACTTC. Translation: CASSPGTRGEQYF. V usage is TRBV11-3 and J usage is TRBJ2-7, with D tentatively TRBD2 (6 bases). The V and J ends lost 5 bases and 6 bases respectively, with 14 bases between them. This CDR3 comprises 13 residues. Per the germline V gene, CDR1 is SGHNT and CDR2 is YENEEA.

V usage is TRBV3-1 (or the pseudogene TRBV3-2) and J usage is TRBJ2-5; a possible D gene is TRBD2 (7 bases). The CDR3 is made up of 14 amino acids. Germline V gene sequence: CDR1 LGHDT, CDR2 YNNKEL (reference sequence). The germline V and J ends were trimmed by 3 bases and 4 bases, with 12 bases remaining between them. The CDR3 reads CASSHEGEGETQYF. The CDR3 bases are TGTGCCAGCAGCCATGAGGGGGAGGGAGAGACCCAGTACTTC.

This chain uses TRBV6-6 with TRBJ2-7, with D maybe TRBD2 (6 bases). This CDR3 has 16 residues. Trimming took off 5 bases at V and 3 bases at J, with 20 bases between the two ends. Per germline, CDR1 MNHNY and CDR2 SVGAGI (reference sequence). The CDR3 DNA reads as TGTGCCAGCAGTGGAAGTAGAGGCGGAGGGGTCTACGAGCAGTACTTC. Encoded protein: CASSGSRGGGVYEQYF.

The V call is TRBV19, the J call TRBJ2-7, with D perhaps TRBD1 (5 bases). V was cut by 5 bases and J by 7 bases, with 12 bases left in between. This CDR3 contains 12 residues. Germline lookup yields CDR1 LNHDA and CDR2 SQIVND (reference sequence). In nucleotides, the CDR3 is TGTGCCAGTAGTGATACAGGCCGGGAGCAGTACTTC. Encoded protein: CASSDTGREQYF.

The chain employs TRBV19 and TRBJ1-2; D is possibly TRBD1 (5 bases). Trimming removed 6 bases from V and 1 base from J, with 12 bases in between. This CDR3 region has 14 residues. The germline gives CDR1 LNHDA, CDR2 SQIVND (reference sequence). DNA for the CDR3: TGTGCCAGTAGGCCCGACAGTGGTAACTATGGCTACACCTTC. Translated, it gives CASRPDSGNYGYTF.

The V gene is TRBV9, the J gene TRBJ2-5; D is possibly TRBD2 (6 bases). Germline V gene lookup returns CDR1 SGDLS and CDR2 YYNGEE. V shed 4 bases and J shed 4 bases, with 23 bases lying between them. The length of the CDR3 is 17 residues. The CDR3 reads CASSFGGRRRAGETQYF. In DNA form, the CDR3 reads TGTGCCAGCAGCTTCGGTGGGAGAAGGAGGGCGGGAGAGACCCAGTACTTC.

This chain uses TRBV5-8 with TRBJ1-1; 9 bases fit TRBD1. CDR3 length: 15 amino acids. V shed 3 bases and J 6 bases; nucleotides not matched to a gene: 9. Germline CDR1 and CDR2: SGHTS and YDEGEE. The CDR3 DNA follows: TGTGCCAGCAGCTACCACAGGGGGCCAGACCCTGAAGCTTTCTTT. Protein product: CASSYHRGPDPEAFF.

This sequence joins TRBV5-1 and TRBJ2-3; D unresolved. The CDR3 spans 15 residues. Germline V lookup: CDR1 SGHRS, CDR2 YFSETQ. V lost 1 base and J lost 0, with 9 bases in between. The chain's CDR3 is CASSLIDTSTDTQYF. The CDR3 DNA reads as TGCGCCAGCAGCTTGATTGATACTAGCACAGATACGCAGTATTTT.

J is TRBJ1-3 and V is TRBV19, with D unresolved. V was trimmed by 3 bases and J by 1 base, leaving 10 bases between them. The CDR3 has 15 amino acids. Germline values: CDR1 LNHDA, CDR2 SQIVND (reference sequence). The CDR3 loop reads CASSISGISGNTIYF. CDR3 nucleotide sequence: TGTGCCAGTAGTATCAGCGGGATTTCTGGAAACACCATATATTTT. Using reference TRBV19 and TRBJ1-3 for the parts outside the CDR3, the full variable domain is DGGITQSPKYLFRKEGQNVTLSCEQNLNHDAMYWYRQDPGQGLRLIYYSQIVNDFQKGDIAEGYSVSREKKESFPLTVTSAQKNPTAFYLCASSISGISGNTIYFGEGSWLTVV.

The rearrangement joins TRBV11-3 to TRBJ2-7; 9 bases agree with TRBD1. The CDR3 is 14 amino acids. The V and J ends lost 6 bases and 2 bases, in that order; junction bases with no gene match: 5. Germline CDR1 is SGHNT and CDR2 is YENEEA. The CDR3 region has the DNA TGTGCCAGCAGTACGACAGGGGGGCCCTACGAGCAGTACTTC. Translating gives CASSTTGGPYEQYF.

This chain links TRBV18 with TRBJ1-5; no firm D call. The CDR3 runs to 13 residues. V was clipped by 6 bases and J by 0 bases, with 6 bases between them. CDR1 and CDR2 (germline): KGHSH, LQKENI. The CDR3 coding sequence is TGTGCCAGCTCGTTAGATAGCAATCAGCCCCAGCATTTT. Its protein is CASSLDSNQPQHF. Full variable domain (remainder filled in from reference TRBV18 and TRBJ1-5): NAGVMQNPRHLVRRRGQEARLRCSPMKGHSHVYWYRQLPEEGLKFMVYLQKENIIDESGMPKERFSAEFPKEGPSILRIQQVVRGDSAAYFCASSLDSNQPQHFGDGTRLSIL.

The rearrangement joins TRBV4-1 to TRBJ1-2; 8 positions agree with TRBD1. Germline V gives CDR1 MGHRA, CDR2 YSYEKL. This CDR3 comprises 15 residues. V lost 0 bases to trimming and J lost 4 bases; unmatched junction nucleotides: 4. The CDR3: CASSQDPDRAYGYTF. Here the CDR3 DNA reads TGCGCCAGCAGCCAAGACCCGGACAGGGCCTATGGCTACACCTTC.

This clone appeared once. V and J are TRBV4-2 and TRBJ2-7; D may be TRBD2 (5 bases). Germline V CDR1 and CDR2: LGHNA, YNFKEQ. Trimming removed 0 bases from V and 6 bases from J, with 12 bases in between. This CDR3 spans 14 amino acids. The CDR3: CASSQDELAGEQYF. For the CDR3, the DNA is TGTGCCAGCAGCCAAGACGAGCTTGCGGGCGAGCAGTACTTC.

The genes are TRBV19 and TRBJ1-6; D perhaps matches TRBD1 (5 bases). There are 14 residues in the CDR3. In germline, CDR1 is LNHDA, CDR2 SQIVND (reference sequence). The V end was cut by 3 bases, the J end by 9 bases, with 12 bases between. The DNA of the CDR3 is TGTGCCAGTAGTATTAGTGAAGGGGTTTCACCCCTCCACTTT. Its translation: CASSISEGVSPLHF.

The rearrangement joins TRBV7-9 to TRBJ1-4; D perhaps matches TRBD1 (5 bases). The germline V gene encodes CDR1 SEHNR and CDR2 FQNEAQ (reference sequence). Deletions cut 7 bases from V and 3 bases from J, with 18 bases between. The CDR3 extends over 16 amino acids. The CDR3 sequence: CASTVGGSRANEKLFF. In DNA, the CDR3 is TGTGCCAGCACCGTTGGGGGGAGTCGAGCTAATGAAAAACTGTTTTTT.

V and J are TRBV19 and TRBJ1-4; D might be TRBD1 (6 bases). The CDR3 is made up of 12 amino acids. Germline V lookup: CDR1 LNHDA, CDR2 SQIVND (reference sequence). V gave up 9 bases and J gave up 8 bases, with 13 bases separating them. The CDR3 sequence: CAREEGGEKLFF. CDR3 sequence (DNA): TGTGCCAGGGAGGAGGGGGGGGAAAAACTGTTTTTT.